This T cell receptor (beta chain) was recovered during a study of T cells after yellow fever vaccination. TCRdb itself ran the 5' RACE reads through MiXCR, one entry per CDR3 protein. The sample has nearly 550,000 distinct CDR3 sequences, 19% seen once. The CDR3 spans 13 residues. Trimming shortened V by 5 bases and J by 2 bases, and 10 bases separated the two germline ends. Germline-derived CDR1 and CDR2 are MNHEY and SVGEGT. The chain recombines TRBV6-2 or TRBV6-3 with TRBJ2-7, with no clear D. This TCR was recovered from a man aged 30 to 39 who received the YFV17D yellow fever vaccine. Sequencing was performed on PBMCs, taken 15 days after the yellow fever booster vaccination. CDR3 loop: CASSIMVPYEQYF. DNA for the CDR3: TGTGCCAGCAGTATTATGGTTCCCTACGAGCAGTACTTC.